This TCR beta chain stems from a study of blood T cells in healthy people across ages. This clonotype was observed a few times. The germline V gene encodes CDR1 MNHEY and CDR2 SVGEGT. The CDR3 sequence is 15 residues long. The use of a sample-barcoded 5' primer and a J-beta primer mix characterized a second PCR of about 7 to 12 cycles. Using its own MiXCR run on the 5' RACE reads, TCRdb lists one record per CDR3 protein. The sample has fewer than 650,000 distinct CDR3 sequences, about 29% seen once. These records were also assigned to another study, of T cells of mothers and their children.

This TCR was sampled from a boy aged 2 to 10 in good health. The chain joins TRBV6-2 or TRBV6-3 to TRBJ2-5, with 9 bases identical to TRBD1. The DNA end lines up better with TRBJ2-7; the J call may be wrong. Sequenced material: blood. The CDR3 sequence is CASSYPRDREYEQYF. The CDR3 bases are TGTGCCAGCAGTTACCCTCGGGACAGGGAGTACGAGCAGTACTTC.